A single sample gave rise to the 30 T cell receptor beta chains below, sequenced in a study of blood T cells in healthy people across ages. A sample-barcoded 5' primer and a J-beta primer mix were used in a second PCR of roughly 7 to 11 cycles. TCRdb re-analysed the 5' RACE reads in MiXCR, keeping a single row per CDR3 protein. The repertoire holds roughly 1.7 million distinct CDR3 sequences, roughly 30% seen once, with 11% in the top ten. The sample taken for sequencing was blood. The source of these receptors is a woman younger than 45 in good health.

The rearrangement uses TRBV3-1 and TRBJ1-4; 7 bases line up with TRBD1. The CDR3 extends over 18 amino acids. Germline V CDR1 and CDR2: LGHDT, YNNKEL (reference sequence). With V trimmed by 11 bases and J by 0 bases, 18 bases remained unmatched. The CDR3 nucleotides are TGTGCCGGCTCCCGGTTTCGGACAGGACATACAACTAATGAAAAACTGTTTTTT. It yields the protein CAGSRFRTGHTTNEKLFF.

Remarks on this clonotype: A much larger clone lies one base from this, so it may be a read error. DNA of the CDR3: TGTGCCTGGAGTCTAGCGGGAGACGATCAGTTCTTC. Translation gives CAWSLAGDDQFF. V usage is TRBV30 and J usage is TRBJ2-1; TRBD2 agrees at 10 bases. J gave up 13 bases and V 2 bases, and 5 bases lay outside the gene matches. The CDR3 extends over 12 amino acids. From germline, CDR1 is GTSNPN and CDR2 SVGIG (reference sequence).

This clonotype was observed a handful of times. Here the CDR3 reads CASSLDSTSGRYEQYF. The DNA for the CDR3 is TGTGCCAGCAGCTTAGATTCGACTAGCGGGAGGTACGAGCAGTACTTC. V and J are TRBV11-2 and TRBJ2-7; the match to TRBD2 covers 13 bases. Germline V CDR1 and CDR2: SGHAT, FQNNGV. V lost 0 bases to trimming and J lost 4 bases; unmatched junction nucleotides: 3. The CDR3 is 16 residues long.

The rearrangement links TRBV27 to TRBJ2-7, with D possibly matching TRBD1 (5 bases). Germline-derived CDR1 and CDR2 are MNHEY and SMNVEV (reference sequence). V gave up 7 bases and J gave up 2 bases, with 21 bases separating them. The CDR3 extends over 16 amino acids. DNA for the CDR3: TGTGCCAGCAACCCGACAGTAGGAATCCAACCCTACGAGCAGTACTTC. Translation gives CASNPTVGIQPYEQYF.

In the case of this clonotype: This may be a read error: a much more frequent sequence differs by one nucleotide. The CDR3 DNA follows: TGCGCCAGCAGCCACAAGCGGGACAGTCCCTACGAGCAGTACTTC. It specifies CASSHKRDSPYEQYF. This chain joins TRBV4-1 and TRBJ2-7, with D tentatively TRBD1 or TRBD2 (7 bases each). Germline V lookup: CDR1 MGHRA, CDR2 YSYEKL. This CDR3 region has 15 residues. Trimming stripped 3 bases from V and 2 bases from J, with 14 bases between.

This chain uses TRBV5-5 with TRBJ2-7; the D gene is possibly TRBD2 (6 bases). Germline CDR1 SGHKS, CDR2 YYEKEE (reference sequence). The CDR3 is made up of 12 amino acids. Trimming took off 6 bases at V and 7 bases at J, with 14 bases between the two ends. CDR3 nucleotide sequence: TGTGCCAGCACCCACCGAGGAGGGGAGCAGTACTTC. The encoded protein is CASTHRGGEQYF. Variable domain in full (rest from reference TRBV5-5 and TRBJ2-7): DAGVTQSPTHLIKTRGQQVTLRCSPISGHKSVSWYQQVLGQGPQFIFQYYEKEERGRGNFPDRFSARQFPNYSSELNVNALLLGDSALYLCASTHRGGEQYFGPGTRLTVT.

The chain combines TRBV27 with TRBJ2-5; D is possibly TRBD2 (6 bases). The J call may be in error: the DNA end matches TRBJ2-7 better. The CDR3 covers 16 residues. CDR1 is MNHEY and CDR2 is SMNVEV in the germline V gene (reference sequence). The CDR3 region is CASSDRESALPYEQYF. The CDR3 bases are TGTGCCAGCAGTGACCGGGAGAGCGCCTTACCCTACGAGCAGTACTTC.

The rearrangement links TRBV7-2 to TRBJ1-2; D gene uncertain. Trimming took 1 base from V and 4 from J, leaving 10 bases between them. The CDR3 spans 14 residues. Germline CDR1 SGHTA, CDR2 FQGNSA. The CDR3 DNA sequence: TGTGCCAGCAGCTTAGGTCCTATGGGCTATGGCTACACCTTC. Residues: CASSLGPMGYGYTF.

This clonotype was detected only once. A much larger clone differs from this one at a single base, so this may be a read error. The rearrangement joins TRBV13 to TRBJ2-3; no clear D. Germline CDR1 reads PRHDT; CDR2 reads FYEKMQ (reference sequence). This CDR3 region has 12 residues. The CDR3 is CVSSSLPDTQYF. CDR3 DNA: TGTGTCAGCAGCTCCCTTCCCGATACGCAGTATTTT.

The CDR3 coding sequence is TGCAGTGCTAGAGCTGGCCTTTTAGGGAGGGCGGGCGAGCAGTACTTC. It translates to CSARAGLLGRAGEQYF. The chain joins TRBV20-1 to TRBJ2-7, with TRBD2 matching 7 bases. CDR3 length: 16 residues. CDR1 DFQATT and CDR2 SNEGSKA come from the germline V gene (reference sequence). Unmatched junction bases numbered 15, after V lost 1 base and J lost 6 bases.

This clonotype was counted between two and nine times. This chain uses TRBV27 with TRBJ2-5, with TRBD2 matching 8 bases. The DNA matches TRBJ2-7 better at its end, which makes the J call doubtful. The CDR3 covers 13 residues. Germline assignment: CDR1 MNHEY and CDR2 SMNVEV (reference sequence). The CDR3 region is CASSVGLVAEQYF. The CDR3 nucleotides read TGTGCCAGCAGTGTGGGACTAGTAGCCGAGCAGTACTTC.

Of note for this clonotype: A read error is possible here, since a much larger clone lies one base away. The chain employs TRBV12-3 or TRBV12-4 and TRBJ2-7; 9 positions match TRBD1. This CDR3 has 15 amino acids. The CDR3 coding sequence is TGTGCCAGCATCCGAGCGGGACAGGGCCCCTACAAGCAGTACTTC. It translates to CASIRAGQGPYKQYF.

Notes on this clonotype: A much bigger clone sits one base away, suggesting this may be a read error. V is TRBV9 and J is TRBJ2-1; 11 bases map to TRBD2. The CDR3 runs to 16 residues. Per the germline V gene, CDR1 is SGDLS and CDR2 is YYNGEE. Trimming cost V 0 bases and J 4 bases; bases outside gene matches: 3. The CDR3 loop is CASSVEASGGYNEQFF. In nucleotides, the CDR3 is TGTGCCAGCAGCGTAGAGGCTAGCGGGGGGTACAATGAGCAGTTCTTC.

There are a few counts of this clonotype. The junction departs from the called germline gene at one end, perhaps through a read error. V usage is TRBV5-1 and J usage is TRBJ2-6, with a tentative D call TRBD1 (6 bases). The length of the CDR3 is 22 residues. CDR1 and CDR2 from the germline V gene are SGHRS and YFSETQ. CDR3 DNA sequence: TGCGCCAGCAGCTTGGTCCAGGGGAGACCTAGCATTCCACCCTCTGGGGCCAACGTCCCGACTTTC. It is translated as CASSLVQGRPSIPPSGANVPTF.

The CDR3 nucleotides are TGCAGTGCTAGAGTCGCGCGGGCGGGCAATGAGCAGTTCTTC. Its protein product is CSARVARAGNEQFF. This sequence joins TRBV20-1 and TRBJ2-1, with D maybe TRBD2 (5 bases). This CDR3 has 14 residues. Germline V gene sequence: CDR1 DFQATT, CDR2 SNEGSKA (reference sequence). The V end lost 1 base, the J end lost 6 bases, and 13 bases lay between the germline ends.

This clonotype has only a few counts. CDR3 sequence (DNA): TGTGCCAGCACCTCACTGGACAGGGGGGCCGAGCAGTACTTC. It yields the protein CASTSLDRGAEQYF. V gene TRBV2 combines with J gene TRBJ2-1; 10 bases line up with TRBD1. Near its end, the DNA agrees better with TRBJ2-7, so the J call may be wrong. The length of the CDR3 is 14 residues. CDR1 and CDR2 (germline): SNHLY, FYNNEI.

At least ten counts were recorded for this clonotype. The CDR3 reads CASSLTGGQGIGGYTF. DNA for the CDR3: TGTGCCAGCAGCTTAACGGGGGGACAGGGGATAGGAGGCTACACCTTC. The rearrangement joins TRBV7-3 to TRBJ1-2, with 10 bases aligning to TRBD1. Germline CDR1 SGHTA, CDR2 FQGTGA. Trimming took 0 bases from V and 8 from J; bases not matched to a gene: 9. The CDR3 is 16 amino acids.

V is TRBV6-6 and J is TRBJ2-1; 10 bases align to TRBD2. J gave up 4 bases and V 5 bases, and 8 bases lay outside the gene matches. This CDR3 has 16 amino acids. Germline CDR1 MNHNY, CDR2 SVGAGI (reference sequence). CDR3 bases: TGTGCCAGCAGTGCCCCCGGGACTAGCGTATACAATGAGCAGTTCTTC. Encoded protein: CASSAPGTSVYNEQFF.

The V call is TRBV28, the J call TRBJ2-2; 8 nucleotides agree with TRBD1. Trimming cost V 4 bases and J 5 bases; bases outside gene matches: 6. The CDR3 length is 15 residues. Germline CDR1 and CDR2: MDHEN and SYDVKM. CDR3 DNA: TGTGCCAGCAGTTCCAGGGGGCGCTTGACCGGGGAGCTGTTTTTT. It encodes CASSSRGRLTGELFF.

The chain couples TRBV7-3 to TRBJ2-1; possible D gene TRBD1, 8 bases. Germline V gene lookup returns CDR1 SGHTA and CDR2 FQGTGA. The V and J ends lost 9 bases and 6 bases respectively, with 15 bases between them. This CDR3 spans 13 amino acids. Written as DNA, the CDR3 is TGTGCCAGTTCAGCGGGACAGGTCAATGAGCAGTTCTTC. This codes for CASSAGQVNEQFF.

The chain has TRBV10-3 and TRBJ2-3; tentatively, D is TRBD2 (6 bases). V lost 3 bases and J 0 bases, leaving 13 bases between the germline ends. The germline V gene has CDR1 ENHRY and CDR2 SYGVKD. The CDR3 has 16 amino acids. CDR3 coding DNA: TGTGCCATCAGTGAATCCGGGGGATCTAGCACAGATACGCAGTATTTT. Protein: CAISESGGSSTDTQYF.

This clonotype was counted only a few times. The chain carries TRBV20-1 and TRBJ2-7, with 10 positions matching TRBD1. The germline V gene encodes CDR1 DFQATT and CDR2 SNEGSKA (reference sequence). Trimming took 6 bases from V and 2 from J; bases not matched to a gene: 4. The CDR3 covers 13 residues. CDR3 sequence: CSAMTGGTYEQYF. DNA of the CDR3: TGCAGTGCCATGACAGGGGGCACCTACGAGCAGTACTTC.

This chain connects TRBV20-1 to TRBJ1-2, with D unclear. CDR1 is DFQATT and CDR2 is SNEGSKA in the germline V gene (reference sequence). The CDR3 has 12 amino acids. The CDR3 sequence is CGVREDYSGYTF. The CDR3 DNA is TGCGGTGTCCGGGAGGACTATTCTGGCTACACCTTC.

The J gene is TRBJ1-2, the V gene TRBV7-2, with a weak D call TRBD1 (6 bases). The germline gives CDR1 SGHTA, CDR2 FQGNSA. Between the trimmed V and J ends, which lost 11 bases and 4 bases, there was a span of 17 bases. This CDR3 comprises 13 residues. This chain's CDR3 is CALTGGPPYGYTF. The CDR3, as DNA: TGTGCCCTTACGGGGGGCCCTCCCTATGGCTACACCTTC.

The rearrangement links TRBV24-1 to TRBJ2-5; D unresolved. Trimming removed 3 bases at V and 5 bases at J, with 9 bases between. The V gene's germline CDR1 is KGHDR and CDR2 SFDVKD. The CDR3 contains 13 residues. CDR3 bases: TGTGCCACCAGTGATGGACGCAGGGAGACCCAGTACTTC. Translation: CATSDGRRETQYF.

V and J are TRBV28 and TRBJ2-3; 9 bases align to TRBD1. The CDR3 runs 13 residues. V was clipped by 8 bases and J by 4 bases; unmatched bases: 4. Germline loops: CDR1 MDHEN, CDR2 SYDVKM. Here the CDR3 reads CASRDREADTQYF. In DNA, the CDR3 is TGTGCCAGCCGGGACAGGGAAGCAGATACGCAGTATTTT.

The CDR3 loop reads CASSQDLGGETQYF. The DNA for the CDR3 is TGTGCCAGCAGCCAAGATCTAGGGGGAGAGACCCAGTACTTC. The V gene is TRBV3-1, the J gene TRBJ2-5; possible D gene TRBD1, 6 bases. CDR1 is LGHDT, CDR2 YNNKEL, per germline (reference sequence). CDR3 length: 14 residues. Trimming took 0 bases from V and 4 from J, leaving 9 bases between them.

The rearrangement uses TRBV2 and TRBJ2-1; D uncertain. The CDR3 sequence is 15 residues long. Trimming stripped 2 bases from V and 0 bases from J, with 8 bases between. Germline V gene lookup returns CDR1 SNHLY and CDR2 FYNNEI. The CDR3 region has the DNA TGTGCCAGCAGTGAAAATGAACCCTCCTACAATGAGCAGTTCTTC. Translating it yields CASSENEPSYNEQFF.

This clonotype has more than one count but fewer than ten. Germline is not matched at one junction end, which may reflect a read error. The rearrangement uses TRBV4-1 and TRBJ1-4; no firm D call. The CDR3 spans 13 residues. Germline lookup yields CDR1 MGHRA and CDR2 YSYEKL. The CDR3 nucleotides are TGCGCCAGCAGCCAAGGGTGGGGAGAAAAGCTGTTTTTT. Amino acid sequence: CASSQGWGEKLFF.

The chain combines TRBV4-2 with TRBJ2-3; D is uncertain. The CDR3 has 17 residues. CDR1 is LGHNA and CDR2 is YNFKEQ in the germline V gene. The germline V and J ends were trimmed by 0 bases and 4 bases, with 17 bases remaining between them. CDR3 protein: CASSQDFSGRAADTQYF. The CDR3 DNA sequence: TGTGCCAGCAGCCAAGATTTCTCCGGTAGGGCCGCAGATACGCAGTATTTT.